This T cell receptor (beta chain) comes out of a study of tumor-infiltrating lymphocytes in primary liver carcinoma. The CDR3 length is 17 residues. Germline-derived CDR1 and CDR2 are MNHNS and SASEGT. About this clonotype: As yet, its antigen is unknown. Sequence at one end of the junction differs from germline and may be a read error.

With 400 to 550 ng total RNA as template and a constant-region primer, TCR beta cDNA was made. Slightly modified ARM-PCR with three nested multiplex PCR rounds yielded TCR beta libraries. A C-beta reverse primer and TRBV1-TRBV30 forward primers served in each of the first two PCR rounds, at ten to eleven cycles apiece. TCRdb processed the multiplex PCR reads anew with MiXCR; each CDR3 protein has one entry. The table records roughly 36,000 distinct CDR3 sequences, about 75% of them present only once. Extraction of RNA together with DNA used about 17-30 mg of unsorted bulk tissue. Patients in the cohort were treatment-naive and living with chronic HBV infection. Study findings and constraints: Relative to tumor region pairs, the tumor-adjacent and tumor-blood pairs showed overlap that was lower. Against blood, tumors held a significantly higher top-250-clone fraction (p = 0.039).

The gene calls are TRBV6-1 and TRBJ1-1; 8 nucleotides match TRBD1. The clonotype comes from a man in his forties with primary liver carcinoma and hepatitis B virus infection. Material: tumor-adjacent normal liver tissue. The CDR3 protein is CAISEGEGQGANTKAFF. The DNA for the CDR3 is TGTGCCATTAGTGAAGGTGAAGGGCAGGGGGCTAACACTAAAGCTTTCTTT.